These 5 T cell receptor beta chains were all obtained from the same sample, sequenced in a study of blood T cells in healthy people across ages. It was with a sample-barcoded 5' primer and a J-beta primer mix that a second PCR of about 7 to 12 cycles was run. TCRdb independently ran MiXCR on the 5' RACE reads; one entry per CDR3 protein. The profile covers around 690,000 distinct CDR3 sequences, with roughly three fifths appearing a single time and 30% to 45% taken by the ten largest. Sequenced input: blood. The receptors derive from a man between 60 and 75 years old in good health.

The table lists this clonotype with a few counts. The rearrangement uses TRBV6-1 and TRBJ2-7, with D tentatively TRBD1 (6 bases). CDR3 length: 14 residues. Germline loops: CDR1 MNHNS, CDR2 SASEGT. Trimming took off 3 bases at V and 3 bases at J, with 12 bases between the two ends. DNA of the CDR3: TGTGCCAGCAGTGACAGGGGTAGTAACTACGAGCAGTACTTC. Its protein is CASSDRGSNYEQYF.

The V call is TRBV10-3, the J call TRBJ2-3; TRBD2 agrees at 7 bases. Trimming removed 4 bases from V and 5 bases from J; junction bases left unmatched: 3. CDR3 size: 13 residues. Germline V gene data show CDR1 as ENHRY and CDR2 as SYGVKD. The chain's CDR3 is CAISVAGGDTQYF. CDR3 sequence (DNA): TGTGCCATCAGTGTAGCGGGCGGAGATACGCAGTATTTT.

The chain has TRBV5-1 and TRBJ2-4; possible D gene TRBD2, 6 bases. The J call may be in error: the DNA end matches TRBJ2-7 better. This CDR3 has 12 amino acids. The germline CDR1 and CDR2 sequences are SGHRS and YFSETQ. CDR3 sequence: CASSRGNDEQYF. The CDR3 DNA reads as TGCGCCAGCAGCCGGGGGAATGACGAGCAGTACTTC.

V gene TRBV7-2 combines with J gene TRBJ1-5; D might be TRBD1 (5 bases). V gave up 5 bases and J gave up 0 bases, with 11 bases separating them. Germline V gene lookup returns CDR1 SGHTA and CDR2 FQGNSA. The CDR3 contains 15 residues. The CDR3 sequence: CASSRQTDSNQPQHF. The CDR3 DNA is TGTGCCAGCAGCCGACAGACAGATAGCAATCAGCCCCAGCATTTT.

The gene calls are TRBV7-9 and TRBJ2-4; D tentatively fits TRBD1 or TRBD2 (5 bases each). Trimming removed 1 base at V and 14 bases at J, with 12 bases between. CDR1 SEHNR and CDR2 FQNEAQ come from the germline V gene (reference sequence). This CDR3 spans 12 amino acids. The chain's CDR3 is CASSLDSGTKYF. The CDR3 coding sequence is TGTGCCAGCAGCTTAGATTCCGGGACGAAGTACTTC.